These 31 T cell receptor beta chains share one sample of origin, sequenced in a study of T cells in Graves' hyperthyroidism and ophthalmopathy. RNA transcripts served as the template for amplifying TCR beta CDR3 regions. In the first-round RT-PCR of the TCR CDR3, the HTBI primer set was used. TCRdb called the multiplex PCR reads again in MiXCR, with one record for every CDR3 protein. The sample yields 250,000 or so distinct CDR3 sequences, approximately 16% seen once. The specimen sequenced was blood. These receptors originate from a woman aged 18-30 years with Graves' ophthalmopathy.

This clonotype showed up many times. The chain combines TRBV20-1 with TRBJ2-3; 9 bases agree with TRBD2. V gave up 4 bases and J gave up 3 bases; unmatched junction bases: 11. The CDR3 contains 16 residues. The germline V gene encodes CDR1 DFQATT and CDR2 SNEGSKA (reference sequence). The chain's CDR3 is CSATQIAGVVTDTQYF. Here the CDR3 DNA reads TGCAGTGCTACCCAAATAGCGGGAGTCGTTACAGATACGCAGTATTTT.

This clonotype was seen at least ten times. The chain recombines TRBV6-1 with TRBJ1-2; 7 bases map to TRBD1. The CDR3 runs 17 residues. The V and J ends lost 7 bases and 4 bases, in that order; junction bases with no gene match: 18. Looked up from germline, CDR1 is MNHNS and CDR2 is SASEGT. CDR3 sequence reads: CASNPRQGTIPAYGYTF. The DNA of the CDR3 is TGTGCCAGCAATCCCAGACAGGGAACTATCCCCGCCTATGGCTACACCTTC.

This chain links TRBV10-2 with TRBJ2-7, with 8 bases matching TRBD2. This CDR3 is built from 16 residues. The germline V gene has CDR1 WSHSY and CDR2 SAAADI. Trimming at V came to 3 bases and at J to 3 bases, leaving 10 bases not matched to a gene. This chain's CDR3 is CASSDALAGAFYEQYF. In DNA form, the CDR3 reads TGCGCCAGCAGTGACGCGCTAGCGGGCGCCTTCTACGAGCAGTACTTC.

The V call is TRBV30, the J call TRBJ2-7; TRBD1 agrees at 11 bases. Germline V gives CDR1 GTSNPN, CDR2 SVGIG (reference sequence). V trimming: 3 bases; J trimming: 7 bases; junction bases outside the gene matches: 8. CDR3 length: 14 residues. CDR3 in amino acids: CAWSTGTGGMEQYF. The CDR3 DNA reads TGTGCCTGGAGCACCGGGACAGGGGGTATGGAGCAGTACTTC.

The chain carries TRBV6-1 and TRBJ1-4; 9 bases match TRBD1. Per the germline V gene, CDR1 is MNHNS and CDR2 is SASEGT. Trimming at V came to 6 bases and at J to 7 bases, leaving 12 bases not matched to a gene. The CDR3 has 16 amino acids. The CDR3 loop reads CASSKQGARSGEKLFF. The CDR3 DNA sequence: TGTGCCAGCAGCAAACAGGGGGCGCGTTCTGGTGAAAAACTGTTTTTT.

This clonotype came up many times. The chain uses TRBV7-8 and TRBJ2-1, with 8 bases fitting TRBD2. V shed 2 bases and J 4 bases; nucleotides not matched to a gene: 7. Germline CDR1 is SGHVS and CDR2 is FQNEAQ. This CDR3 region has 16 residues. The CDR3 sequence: CASSLRGGGEYNEQFF. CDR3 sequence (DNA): TGTGCCAGCAGCTTACGGGGGGGAGGAGAATACAATGAGCAGTTCTTC.

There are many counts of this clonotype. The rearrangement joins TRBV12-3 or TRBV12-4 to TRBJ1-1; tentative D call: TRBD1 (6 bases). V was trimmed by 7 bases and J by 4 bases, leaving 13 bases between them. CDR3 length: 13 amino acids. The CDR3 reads CASTRGGGTEAFF. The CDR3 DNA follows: TGTGCCAGCACCAGAGGAGGGGGCACTGAAGCTTTCTTT.

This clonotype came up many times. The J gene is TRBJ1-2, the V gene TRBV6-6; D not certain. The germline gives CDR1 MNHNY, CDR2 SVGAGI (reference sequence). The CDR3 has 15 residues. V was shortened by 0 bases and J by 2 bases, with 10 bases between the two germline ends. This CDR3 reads CASSYSRNPNYGYTF. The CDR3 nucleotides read TGTGCCAGCAGTTACTCCCGGAACCCAAACTATGGCTACACCTTC.

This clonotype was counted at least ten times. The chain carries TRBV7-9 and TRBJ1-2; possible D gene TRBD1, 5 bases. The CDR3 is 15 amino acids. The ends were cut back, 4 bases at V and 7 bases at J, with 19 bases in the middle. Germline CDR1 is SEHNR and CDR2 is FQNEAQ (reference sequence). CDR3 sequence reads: CASSSGARQMGGYTF. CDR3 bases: TGTGCCAGCAGCTCCGGGGCCCGACAGATGGGTGGCTACACCTTC.

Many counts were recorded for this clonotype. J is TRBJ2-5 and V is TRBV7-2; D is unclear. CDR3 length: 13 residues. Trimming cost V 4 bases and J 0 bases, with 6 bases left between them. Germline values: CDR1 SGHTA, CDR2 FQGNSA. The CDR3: CASSSLNQETQYF. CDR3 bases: TGTGCCAGCAGCTCATTAAACCAAGAGACCCAGTACTTC. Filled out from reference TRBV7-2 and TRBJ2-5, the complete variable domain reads GAGVSQSPSNKVTEKGKDVELRCDPISGHTALYWYRQSLGQGLEFLIYFQGNSAPDKSGLPSDRFSAERTGGSVSTLTIQRTQQEDSAVYLCASSSLNQETQYFGPGTRLLVL.

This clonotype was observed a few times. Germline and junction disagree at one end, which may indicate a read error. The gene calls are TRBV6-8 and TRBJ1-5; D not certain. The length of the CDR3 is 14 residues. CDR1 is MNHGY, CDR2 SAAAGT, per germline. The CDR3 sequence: CASGYRGSNQPQHF. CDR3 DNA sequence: TGTGCCAGCGGTTATCGAGGGAGCAATCAGCCCCAGCATTTT.

CDR3 residues: CASSSTGGISYEQYF. The CDR3 DNA is TGTGCCAGCAGCTCGACAGGGGGCATCTCCTACGAGCAGTACTTC. V gene TRBV7-9 combines with J gene TRBJ2-7; 10 bases match TRBD1. CDR3 size: 15 residues. With V trimmed by 4 bases and J by 0 bases, 3 bases remained unmatched. The germline gives CDR1 SEHNR, CDR2 FQNEAQ (reference sequence).

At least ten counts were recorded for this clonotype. The CDR3 sequence: CASSFNLLDEQYF. CDR3 sequence (DNA): TGTGCCAGCAGTTTTAACCTCCTGGACGAGCAGTACTTC. The rearrangement uses TRBV27 and TRBJ2-7; D is ambiguous. V shed 3 bases and J shed 5 bases, with 11 bases lying between them. This CDR3 has 13 residues. Germline V gives CDR1 MNHEY, CDR2 SMNVEV (reference sequence).

This CDR3 is CASSLARGPQETQYF. CDR3 DNA: TGTGCCAGCAGCTTAGCACGGGGACCCCAAGAGACCCAGTACTTC. J is TRBJ2-5 and V is TRBV11-2, with D perhaps being TRBD1 or TRBD2 (5 bases each). The germline V and J ends were trimmed by 1 base and 1 base, with 10 bases remaining between them. CDR1 and CDR2 (germline): SGHAT, FQNNGV. The CDR3 has 15 residues.

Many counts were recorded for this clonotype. CDR3 sequence: CASSSSRQAYEQYF. The CDR3 DNA follows: TGTGCCAGCAGTTCGTCCCGACAGGCCTACGAGCAGTACTTC. The rearrangement links TRBV27 to TRBJ2-7; tentative D call: TRBD1 (6 bases). Trimming took 4 bases from V and 2 from J, leaving 12 bases between them. The CDR3 runs to 14 residues. Germline lookup yields CDR1 MNHEY and CDR2 SMNVEV (reference sequence).

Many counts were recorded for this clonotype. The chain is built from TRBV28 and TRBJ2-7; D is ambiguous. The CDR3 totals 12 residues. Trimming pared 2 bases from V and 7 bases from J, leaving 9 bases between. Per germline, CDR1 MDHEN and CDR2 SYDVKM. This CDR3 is CASSLGWKEQYF. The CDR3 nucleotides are TGTGCCAGCAGTTTAGGCTGGAAAGAGCAGTACTTC.

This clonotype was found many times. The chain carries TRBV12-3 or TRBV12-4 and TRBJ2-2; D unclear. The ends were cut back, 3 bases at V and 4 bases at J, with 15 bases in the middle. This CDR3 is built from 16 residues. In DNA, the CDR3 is TGTGCCAGCAGTTTTATCGCGGCTGGTCGCACCGGGGAGCTGTTTTTT. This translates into CASSFIAAGRTGELFF.

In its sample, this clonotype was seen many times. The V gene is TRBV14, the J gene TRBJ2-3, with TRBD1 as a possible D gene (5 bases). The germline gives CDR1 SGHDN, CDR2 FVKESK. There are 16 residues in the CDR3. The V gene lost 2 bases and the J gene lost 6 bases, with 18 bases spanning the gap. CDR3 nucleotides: TGTGCCAGCAGCCAACCATCATACCACCCAGGGGATACGCAGTATTTT. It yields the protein CASSQPSYHPGDTQYF.

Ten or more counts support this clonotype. CDR3 bases: TGTGCCAGCAGCTCCAGACCCGGCGGGGCTTTCTTT. Translated: CASSSRPGGAFF. This chain connects TRBV28 to TRBJ1-1; D is uncertain. Per germline, CDR1 MDHEN and CDR2 SYDVKM. The V end lost 6 bases, the J end lost 11 bases, and 16 bases lay between the germline ends. The CDR3 is made up of 12 amino acids.

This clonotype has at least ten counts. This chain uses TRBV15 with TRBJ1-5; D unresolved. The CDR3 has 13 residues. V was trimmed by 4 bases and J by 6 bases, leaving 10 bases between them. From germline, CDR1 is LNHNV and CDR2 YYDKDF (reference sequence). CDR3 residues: CATSIRTSQPQHF. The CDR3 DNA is TGTGCCACCAGCATTCGGACGAGTCAGCCCCAGCATTTT.

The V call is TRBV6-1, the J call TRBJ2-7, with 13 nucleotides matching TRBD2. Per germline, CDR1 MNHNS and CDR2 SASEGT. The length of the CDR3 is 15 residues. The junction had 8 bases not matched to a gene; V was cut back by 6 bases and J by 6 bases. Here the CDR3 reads CASSQGLAGVGEQYF. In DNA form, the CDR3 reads TGTGCCAGCAGCCAAGGACTAGCGGGAGTTGGCGAGCAGTACTTC.

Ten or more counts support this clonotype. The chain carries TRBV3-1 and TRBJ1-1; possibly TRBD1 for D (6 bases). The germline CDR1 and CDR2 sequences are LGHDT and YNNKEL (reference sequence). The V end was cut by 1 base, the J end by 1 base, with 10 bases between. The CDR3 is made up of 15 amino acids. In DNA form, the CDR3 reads TGTGCCAGCAGCCAAGTCGACAGGCCGAACACTGAAGCTTTCTTT. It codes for CASSQVDRPNTEAFF.

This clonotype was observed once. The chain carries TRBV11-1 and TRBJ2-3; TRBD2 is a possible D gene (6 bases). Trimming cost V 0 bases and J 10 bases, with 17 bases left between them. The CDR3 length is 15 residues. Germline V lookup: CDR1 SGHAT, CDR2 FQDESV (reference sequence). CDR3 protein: CASSLAGGSTRPQYF. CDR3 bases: TGTGCCAGCAGCTTAGCGGGGGGTAGCACAAGACCGCAGTATTTT.

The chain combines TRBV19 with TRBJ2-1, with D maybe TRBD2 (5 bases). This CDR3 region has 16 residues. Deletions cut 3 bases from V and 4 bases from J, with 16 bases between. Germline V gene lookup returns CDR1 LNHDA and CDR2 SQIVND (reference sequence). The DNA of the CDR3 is TGTGCCAGTAGTATCCTTGCCGGAGGCACTTACAATGAGCAGTTCTTC. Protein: CASSILAGGTYNEQFF.

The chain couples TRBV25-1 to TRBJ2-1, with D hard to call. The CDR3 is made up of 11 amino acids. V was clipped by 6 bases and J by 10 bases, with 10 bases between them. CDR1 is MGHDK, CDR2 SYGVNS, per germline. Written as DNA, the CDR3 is TGTGCCAGCAGACGAGAACGAGAGCAGTTCTTC. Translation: CASRREREQFF.

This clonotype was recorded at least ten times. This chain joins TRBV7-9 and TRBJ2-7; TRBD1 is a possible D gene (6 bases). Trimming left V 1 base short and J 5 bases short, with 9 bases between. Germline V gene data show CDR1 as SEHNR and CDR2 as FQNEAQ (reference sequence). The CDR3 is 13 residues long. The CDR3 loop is CASSLGNRDEQYF. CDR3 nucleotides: TGTGCCAGCAGCTTAGGGAACAGGGACGAGCAGTACTTC.

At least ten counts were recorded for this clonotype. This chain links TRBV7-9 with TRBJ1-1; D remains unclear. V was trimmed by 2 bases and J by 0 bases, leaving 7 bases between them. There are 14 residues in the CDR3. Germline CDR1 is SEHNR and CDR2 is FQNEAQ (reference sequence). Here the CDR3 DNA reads TGTGCCAGCAGCTTATCAGGCCTGAACACTGAAGCTTTCTTT. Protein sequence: CASSLSGLNTEAFF.

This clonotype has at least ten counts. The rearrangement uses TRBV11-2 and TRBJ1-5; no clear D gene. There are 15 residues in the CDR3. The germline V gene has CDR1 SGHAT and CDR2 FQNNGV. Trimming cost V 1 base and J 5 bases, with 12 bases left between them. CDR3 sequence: CASSLAGLSYQPQHF. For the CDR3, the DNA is TGTGCCAGCAGCTTAGCGGGCCTATCTTATCAGCCCCAGCATTTT.

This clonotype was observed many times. The CDR3 reads CASSLSLAGGPKFF. DNA for the CDR3: TGTGCCAGCAGTTTATCGCTAGCGGGGGGCCCAAAGTTCTTC. This rearrangement joins TRBV12-3 or TRBV12-4 to TRBJ2-1, with TRBD2 identical over 11 bases. The CDR3 totals 14 residues. The junction had 8 bases not matched to a gene; V was cut back by 2 bases and J by 14 bases.

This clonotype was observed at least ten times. The CDR3 sequence: CASSLVLGGNGYTF. In nucleotides, the CDR3 is TGTGCCAGCAGCTTGGTACTGGGGGGAAATGGCTACACCTTC. The chain is built from TRBV5-8 and TRBJ1-2; possibly TRBD1 for D (5 bases). The germline V and J ends were trimmed by 0 bases and 6 bases, with 12 bases remaining between them. Germline lookup yields CDR1 SGHTS and CDR2 YDEGEE. This CDR3 comprises 14 residues.

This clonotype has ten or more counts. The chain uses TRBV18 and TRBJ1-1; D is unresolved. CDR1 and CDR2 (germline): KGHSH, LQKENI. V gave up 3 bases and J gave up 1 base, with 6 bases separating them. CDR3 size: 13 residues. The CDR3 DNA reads TGTGCCAGCTCACCCCCAGCGAACACTGAAGCTTTCTTT. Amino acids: CASSPPANTEAFF. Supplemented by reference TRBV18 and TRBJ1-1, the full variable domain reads NAGVMQNPRHLVRRRGQEARLRCSPMKGHSHVYWYRQLPEEGLKFMVYLQKENIIDESGMPKERFSAEFPKEGPSILRIQQVVRGDSAAYFCASSPPANTEAFFGQGTRLTVV.